This is a list of T cell receptor beta chains from one sample in a study of Tregs in tolerant kidney transplant recipients. Profiled with immunoSEQ multiplex PCR; TCRdb holds only in-frame clones, not every one. Of tens of thousands of clones in the sample, around 93% were seen once. Sample: CD8+ T cells from blood (PBMCs), taken 24 months after the transplant. The receptors derive from a human patient who received a combined kidney and bone marrow transplant. Some of these T cells may belong to the graft donor. Each CDR3 is given with its conserved first and last residue. A D gene is named only where the DNA matches it firmly. Clone size appears in some rows only: once, few, many, or a class for an expanded clone.

TRBJ2-1 TRBV7-3 - - CASSPIGGATDEQFF TGTGCCAGCAGCCCGATTGGGGGGGCCACGGATGAGCAGTTCTTC
TRBJ1-1 TRBV28 - - CASSHQGHEAFF TGTGCCAGCAGTCATCAGGGTCATGAAGCTTTCTTT
TRBJ1-5 TRBV7-7 - TRBD1 CASSQQGAMNNQPQHF TGTGCCAGCAGCCAACAGGGGGCGATGAACAATCAGCCCCAGCATTTT
TRBJ2-1 TRBV9 - TRBD2 CASSVEASGGVYSSEQFF TGTGCCAGCAGCGTAGAGGCTAGCGGGGGGGTCTACTCTAGTGAGCAGTTCTTC
TRBJ2-7 TRBV14 - TRBD1 CASSELAGQGVEQYF TGTGCCAGCAGCGAACTCGCCGGACAGGGGGTCGAGCAGTACTTC
TRBJ1-2 TRBV29-1 - - CSVGEAGGYTF TGCAGCGTCGGGGAAGCGGGGGGCTACACCTTC
TRBJ1-1 TRBV13 - - CASSLVLNPEAFF TGTGCCAGCAGCTTAGTACTCAATCCTGAAGCTTTCTTT
TRBJ2-2 TRBV6-6 - - CASSYVAPGELFF TGTGCCAGCAGCTATGTAGCGCCCGGGGAGCTGTTTTTT
TRBJ2-1 TRBV27 - TRBD1 CASSLWDSTYNEQFF TGTGCCAGCAGTTTATGGGACAGTACCTATAATGAGCAGTTCTTC
TRBJ1-2 TRBV7-9 - - CASSLPGHYGYTF TGTGCCAGCAGCTTACCTGGGCACTATGGCTACACCTTC
TRBJ2-2 TRBV7-3 - - CASSPRGTGELFF TGTGCCAGCAGCCCCCGGGGCACCGGGGAGCTGTTTTTT
TRBJ1-2 TRBV27 once - CASSSPAGGYGYTF TGTGCCAGCAGTTCCCCGGCGGGCGGATATGGCTACACCTTC
TRBJ1-2 TRBV11-3 - TRBD1 CASSLRYPTGGGYGYTF TGTGCCAGCAGCTTAAGGTACCCGACAGGGGGCGGCTATGGCTACACCTTC
TRBJ2-1 TRBV13 - - CASSSRLVGYNEQFF TGTGCCAGCAGTTCACGACTAGTCGGATACAATGAGCAGTTCTTC
TRBJ1-2 TRBV4-3 - - CASSHNSHYGYTF TGCGCCAGCAGCCACAACAGTCACTATGGCTACACCTTC
TRBJ1-1 TRBV19 few - CASSMGGKEAFF TGTGCCAGTAGTATGGGAGGGAAAGAAGCTTTCTTT
TRBJ2-1 TRBV10-3 few TRBD2 CAISPGLADINEQFF TGTGCCATCAGTCCGGGACTAGCGGACATCAATGAGCAGTTCTTC
TRBJ1-2 TRBV7-9 - TRBD1 CASSTTGGYGYTF TGTGCCAGCAGCACGACAGGGGGCTATGGCTACACCTTC
TRBJ2-7 TRBV28 - TRBD2 CASTGASGHHYEQYF TGTGCCAGCACTGGAGCTAGCGGCCACCACTACGAGCAGTACTTC
TRBJ2-7 TRBV11-2 - - CASSLEGGGKEAYEQYF TGTGCCAGCAGCTTAGAGGGAGGGGGAAAGGAAGCCTACGAGCAGTACTTC
TRBJ2-3 TRBV13 - TRBD2 CASSAERGGIDTQYF TGTGCCAGCAGCGCAGAACGGGGAGGGATAGATACGCAGTATTTT
TRBJ1-1 TRBV6-1 - - CASSRNDRLNTEAFF TGTGCCAGCAGTCGCAACGACAGGTTGAACACTGAAGCTTTCTTT
TRBJ1-1 TRBV19 - - CASSIWEGSDTEAFF TGTGCCAGTAGTATCTGGGAGGGATCGGACACTGAAGCTTTCTTT
TRBJ2-3 TRBV13 - - CASSLVGPGADTQYF TGTGCCAGCAGCCTAGTTGGGCCAGGCGCGGATACGCAGTATTTT
TRBJ2-7 TRBV27 once TRBD1 CASSPIDSDRGSRGEQYF TGTGCCAGCAGTCCCATAGATTCGGACAGGGGGTCTCGCGGCGAGCAGTACTTC
TRBJ1-1 TRBV6-4 - - CASSDSQGEAFF TGTGCCAGCAGTGACTCGCAGGGTGAAGCTTTCTTT
TRBJ2-4 TRBV2 - TRBD1 CASSDPRTGLAKNIQYF TGTGCCAGCAGTGATCCTAGGACAGGGCTAGCCAAAAACATTCAGTACTTC
TRBJ2-1 TRBV7-9 - TRBD1 CASSLLGGRDEQFF TGTGCCAGCAGCTTACTAGGGGGCAGGGATGAGCAGTTCTTC
TRBJ2-7 TRBV5-4 once TRBD1 CASTRTGTYEQYF TGTGCCAGCACCCGGACAGGGACCTACGAGCAGTACTTC
TRBJ1-2 TRBV27 - TRBD1 CASSASPGTGGDSYGYTF TGTGCCAGCAGTGCTAGCCCCGGGACAGGGGGCGATAGCTATGGCTACACCTTC
TRBJ2-7 TRBV6-9 few - CASSEGLSYEQYF TGTGCCAGCAGTGAAGGACTCAGCTACGAGCAGTACTTC
TRBJ2-3 TRBV9 - - CASSLPRGGTDTQYF TGTGCCAGCAGCCTCCCAAGGGGGGGGACAGATACGCAGTATTTT
TRBJ1-5 TRBV19 - TRBD1 CASSIMTGGNQPQHF TGTGCCAGTAGTATTATGACAGGGGGCAACCAGCCCCAGCATTTT